This T cell receptor beta chain stems from a study of CD4 and CD8 cells across lung adenocarcinoma regions. One entry per CDR3 protein results from TCRdb running MiXCR on the PCR reads. Among fewer than 30,000 distinct CDR3 sequences listed, around 56% were seen once. Localized lung adenocarcinoma, a non-small cell lung cancer, affected the donors. V lost 6 bases to trimming and J lost 1 base, with 13 bases between them. The CDR3 has 14 residues. Per germline, CDR1 MNHEY and CDR2 SMNVEV (reference sequence). The V and J genes are TRBV27 and TRBJ2-7; D may be TRBD2 (5 bases). Sequencing used CD8+ T cells from the center of a lung tumor. This clonotype was sampled from a male donor with lung adenocarcinoma. The CD4 and CD8 labels of this study may be unreliable. The CDR3 loop is CASSNTRDSYEQYF. CDR3 sequence (DNA): TGTGCCAGCAGCAATACTAGGGATTCCTACGAGCAGTACTTC.